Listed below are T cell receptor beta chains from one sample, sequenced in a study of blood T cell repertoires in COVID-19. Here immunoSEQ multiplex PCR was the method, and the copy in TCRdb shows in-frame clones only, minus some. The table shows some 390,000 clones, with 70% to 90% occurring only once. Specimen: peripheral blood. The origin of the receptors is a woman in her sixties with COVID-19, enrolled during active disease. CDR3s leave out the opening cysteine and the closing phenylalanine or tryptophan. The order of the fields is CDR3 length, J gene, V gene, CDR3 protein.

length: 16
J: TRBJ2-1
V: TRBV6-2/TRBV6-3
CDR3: ASSAAHRLAGGPGEQF

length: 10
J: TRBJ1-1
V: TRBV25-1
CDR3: ASSRANTEAF

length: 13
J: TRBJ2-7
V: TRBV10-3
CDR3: AISESPQDPYEQY

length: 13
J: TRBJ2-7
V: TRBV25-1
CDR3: ASSELGTASYEQY

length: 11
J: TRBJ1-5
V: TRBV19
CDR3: ASGQASNQPQH

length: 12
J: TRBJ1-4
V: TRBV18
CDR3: ASSHRGSNEKLF

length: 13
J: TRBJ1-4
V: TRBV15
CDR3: ATSRDVGSNEKLF

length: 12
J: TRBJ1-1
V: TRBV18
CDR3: ASSPLEANTEAF

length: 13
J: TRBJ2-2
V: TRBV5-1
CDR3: ASSSRDSNTGELF

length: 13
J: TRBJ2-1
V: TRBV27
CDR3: ASSLSRGLYNEQF

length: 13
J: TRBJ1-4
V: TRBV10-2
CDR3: ASSEGGATNEKLF

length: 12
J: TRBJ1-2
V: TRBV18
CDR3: ASSPNRGNYGYT

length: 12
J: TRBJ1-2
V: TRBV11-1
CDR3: ASSVDGGPKGYT

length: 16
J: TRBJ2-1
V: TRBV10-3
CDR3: AISELLAGLKGGNEQF

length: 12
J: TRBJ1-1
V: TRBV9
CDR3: ASSVDTRGTEAF

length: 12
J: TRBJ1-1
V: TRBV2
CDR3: ASRTVRDRGEAF

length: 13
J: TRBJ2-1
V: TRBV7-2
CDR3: ASRQPGGFYNEQF

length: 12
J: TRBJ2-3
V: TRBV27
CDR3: ASRLAGGPGTQY

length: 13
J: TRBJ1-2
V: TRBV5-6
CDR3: ASRTSGGTNYGYT

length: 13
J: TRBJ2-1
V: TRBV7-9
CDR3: ASSPRPTTNNEQF

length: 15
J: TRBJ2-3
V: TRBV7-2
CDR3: ASSLGMAGGPTDTQY

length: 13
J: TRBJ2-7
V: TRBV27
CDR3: ASRLGLAGVGEQY

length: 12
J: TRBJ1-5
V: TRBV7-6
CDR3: ASSPGGASQPQH

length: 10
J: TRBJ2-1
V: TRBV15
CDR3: ATSRDRERKF

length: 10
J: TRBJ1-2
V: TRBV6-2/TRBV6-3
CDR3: ASSRDGYGYT

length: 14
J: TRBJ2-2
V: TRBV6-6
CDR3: ASSPPNRGGTGELF

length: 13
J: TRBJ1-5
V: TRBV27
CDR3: ASSLVKGAKQPQH

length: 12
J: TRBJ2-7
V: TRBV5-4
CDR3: ASSPPGGRYEQY

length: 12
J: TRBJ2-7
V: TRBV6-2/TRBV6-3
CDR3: ASSYSRGTYEQY

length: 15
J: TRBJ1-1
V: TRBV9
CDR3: ASSVRDRGQKDTEAF

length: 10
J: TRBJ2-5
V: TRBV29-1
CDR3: SVDGVGETQY

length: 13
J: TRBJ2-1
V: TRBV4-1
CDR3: ASSQFRQGVNEQF

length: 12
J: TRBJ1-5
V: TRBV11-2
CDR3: ASSWGTSNQPQH

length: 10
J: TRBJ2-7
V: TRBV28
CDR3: ASSLHGPEWY

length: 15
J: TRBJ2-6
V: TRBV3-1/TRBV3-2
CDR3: ATSSNRERRGANVLT

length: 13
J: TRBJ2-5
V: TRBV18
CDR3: ASSPSYGGSETQY

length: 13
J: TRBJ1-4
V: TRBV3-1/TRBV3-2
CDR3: ASSREGTPREKLF

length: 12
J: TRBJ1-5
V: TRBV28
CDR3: ASIPGGSGQPQH

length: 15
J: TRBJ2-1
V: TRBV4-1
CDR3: ASSQESAGGARNEQF

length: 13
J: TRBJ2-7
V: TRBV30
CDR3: AWRQRQGLLYEQY

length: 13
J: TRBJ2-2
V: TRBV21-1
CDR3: ASSKPGLRAGELF

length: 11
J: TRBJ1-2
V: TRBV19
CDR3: ASSPQGTYGYT

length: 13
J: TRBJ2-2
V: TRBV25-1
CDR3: ASSVRTADTGELF

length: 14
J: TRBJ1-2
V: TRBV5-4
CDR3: ASSSRGLRPNYGYT

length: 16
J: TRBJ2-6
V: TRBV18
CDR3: ASSPVDSSSSGANVLT

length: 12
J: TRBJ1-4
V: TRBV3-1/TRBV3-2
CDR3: ASSQRGQDEKLF

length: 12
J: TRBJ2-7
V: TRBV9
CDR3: ASSVGGSSYEQY

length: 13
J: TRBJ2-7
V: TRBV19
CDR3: ASSTASGGTYEQY

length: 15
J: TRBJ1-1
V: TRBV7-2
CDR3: ASSLARGGGGRTEAF

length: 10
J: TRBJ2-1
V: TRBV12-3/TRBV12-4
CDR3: ASRGLEWGQF

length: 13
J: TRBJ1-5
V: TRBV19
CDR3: ASTEGQGAAQPQH

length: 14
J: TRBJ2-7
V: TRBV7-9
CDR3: ASSPRWTSGGDEQY

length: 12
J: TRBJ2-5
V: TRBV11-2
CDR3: ASSLGVGGETQY